The entry below gives a single T cell receptor (beta chain) sequence along with its context. Its specificity is unknown. Clones were sequenced by immunoSEQ multiplex PCR, and TCRdb holds only the in-frame ones, with some missing. The sample contains almost 95,000 clones, 85% of which appear only once. The CDR3 spans 14 residues. Trimming removed 3 bases from V and 5 bases from J, with 11 bases in between. The germline V gene encodes CDR1 MNHNS and CDR2 SASEGT. This sample was taken from a study of T cell responses to AZD1222 COVID-19 vaccine. Study-level results: Mostly white British, mostly female donors; authors suggested clonal diversity may be underestimated. Recipients of AZD1222 seropositive at baseline numbered only 5 or 6. Vaccine-associated CD4 TCRs spanned spike, dominant at 160-218 and 743-854.

The chain has TRBV6-1 and TRBJ1-5, with D perhaps matching TRBD1 (6 bases). The sequencing here drew on peripheral blood, taken 28 days after the second AZD1222 dose. The TCR was taken from an adult who received the AZD1222 COVID-19 vaccine. This CDR3 reads CASSEGGRHQPQHF. CDR3 nucleotides: TGTGCCAGCAGTGAGGGGGGCAGACATCAGCCCCAGCATTTT.